This is a list of T cell receptor beta chains from one sample in a study of cytomegalovirus exposure and HLA in healthy donors. Sequencing used immunoSEQ multiplex PCR; TCRdb keeps in-frame clones, though not all of them. The sample includes around 300,000 clones, 86% of them seen just once. Sequenced: PBMCs. The receptors derive from a young woman in good health and CMV-seronegative. Both conserved end residues are part of each CDR3. The D gene is left open where the match is weak. A clone size is listed for some rows: how often the clone was seen (once, few, many), or a class if it is expanded.

TRBJ1-5 - TRBV10-2 - TGCGCCAGCAGTCACTTGAGCAATCAGCCCCAGCATTTT CASSHLSNQPQHF
TRBJ2-1 - TRBV11-2 - TGTGCCAGCATCCTCGCGGGTGAGCAGTTCTTC CASILAGEQFF
TRBJ1-1 - TRBV5-5 TRBD1 TGTGCCAGCACTCGGGAGACGGGACAGGGGGCACGCACTGAAGCTTTCTTT CASTRETGQGARTEAFF
TRBJ1-4 - TRBV2 - TGTGCCAGCAGCCCAGGGTCAACTAATGAAAAACTGTTTTTT CASSPGSTNEKLFF
TRBJ1-5 - TRBV10-3 - TGTGCCACACGGCCTACAGGGAGAGGTCAGCCCCAGCATTTT CATRPTGRGQPQHF
TRBJ1-5 - TRBV7-8 - TGTGCCAGCAGCTTACGTGCAGATAGCAATCAGCCCCAGCATTTT CASSLRADSNQPQHF
TRBJ1-1 once TRBV27 - TGTGCCAGCCACGAGGAGGGGATTAACACTGAAGCTTTCTTT CASHEEGINTEAFF
TRBJ1-1 - TRBV5-1 - TGCGCCAGCAGCTTGGACGGGAGGGGAGGCACTGAAGCTTTCTTT CASSLDGRGGTEAFF
TRBJ2-7 - TRBV5-4 TRBD2 TGTGCCAGCAGCATATGGACTAGCGGGAGCCCCTACGAGCAGTACTTC CASSIWTSGSPYEQYF
TRBJ1-2 - TRBV30 - TGTGCCTGGGAGGGTACGGCTAACTATGGCTACACCTTC CAWEGTANYGYTF
TRBJ1-1 - TRBV2 TRBD1 TGTGCCAGTGGGGGGACAGGGGGCGTGGAGTCTGAAGCTTTCTTT CASGGTGGVESEAFF
TRBJ2-3 - TRBV6-5 TRBD1 TGTGCCAGCAGTTACAAGCAGGGGGCTGATACGCAGTATTTT CASSYKQGADTQYF
TRBJ2-3 - TRBV11-3 - TGTGCCAGCAGCTTAGGACAGGTATCTACAGATACGCAGTATTTT CASSLGQVSTDTQYF
TRBJ2-7 - TRBV7-2 - TGTGCCAGCAGCTTAAATTGGAACAGGCAGTACGAGCAGTACTTC CASSLNWNRQYEQYF
TRBJ2-1 few TRBV30 - TGTGCCTGGACCGGAGGAGGATGGCACAATGAGCAGTTCTTC CAWTGGGWHNEQFF
TRBJ2-5 few TRBV30 - TGTGCCTGGAGTGAGGGGCTCGGGGAGACCCAGTACTTC CAWSEGLGETQYF
TRBJ2-3 - TRBV5-1 - TGCGCCAGCAGTCTTGTTGAGGTTTGGGAGGATACGCAGTATTTT CASSLVEVWEDTQYF
TRBJ2-7 - TRBV7-2 TRBD2 TGTGCCAGCAGCGTCGGACTAGCGGGAGGTTTCAACGAGCAGTACTTC CASSVGLAGGFNEQYF
TRBJ1-2 - TRBV19 TRBD1 TGTGCCAGTAGTGAGGGGGCGACAGGGGGCGACTATGGCTACACCTTC CASSEGATGGDYGYTF
TRBJ1-1 - TRBV10-3 TRBD1 TGTGCCATCAGTGACCGCAGGGGGAGGAAAACTGAAGCTTTCTTT CAISDRRGRKTEAFF
TRBJ2-7 - TRBV6-5 - TGTGCCAGCAGTTACTCGGCGGGACCCCCGGTTGGAGAGCAGTACTTC CASSYSAGPPVGEQYF
TRBJ2-5 - TRBV20-1 - TGCAGTGCCCTCGGGGGGACCCAGTACTTC CSALGGTQYF
TRBJ2-5 - TRBV25-1 TRBD1 TGTGCCAGCAGTGAATGGGGACAGGGGACTCAAGAGACCCAGTACTTC CASSEWGQGTQETQYF
TRBJ2-3 - TRBV28 TRBD2 TGTGCCAGCAGTCTCCCGACTAGCGGGGGCCTCCTTAGCACAGATACGCAGTATTTT CASSLPTSGGLLSTDTQYF
TRBJ2-1 - TRBV18 TRBD2 TGTGCCAGCTCACTAGCGGGCCCACCTTCTGAGCAGTTCTTC CASSLAGPPSEQFF
TRBJ2-3 - TRBV11-2 TRBD2 TGTGCCAGCAGAAAACTAGCGGGAGGGCCAGATACGCAGTATTTT CASRKLAGGPDTQYF